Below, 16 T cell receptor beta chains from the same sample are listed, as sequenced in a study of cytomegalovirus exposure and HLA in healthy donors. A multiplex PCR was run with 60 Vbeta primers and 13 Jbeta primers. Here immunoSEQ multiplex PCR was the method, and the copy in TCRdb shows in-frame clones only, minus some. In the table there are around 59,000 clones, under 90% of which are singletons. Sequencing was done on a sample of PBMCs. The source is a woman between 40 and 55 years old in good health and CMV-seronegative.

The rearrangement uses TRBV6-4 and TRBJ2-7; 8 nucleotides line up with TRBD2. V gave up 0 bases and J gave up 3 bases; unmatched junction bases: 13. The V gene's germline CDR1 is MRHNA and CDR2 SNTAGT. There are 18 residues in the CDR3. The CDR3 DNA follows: TGTGCCAGCAGTGACTCGTATTGGACTAGCATCACCTACTACGAGCAGTACTTC. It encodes CASSDSYWTSITYYEQYF.

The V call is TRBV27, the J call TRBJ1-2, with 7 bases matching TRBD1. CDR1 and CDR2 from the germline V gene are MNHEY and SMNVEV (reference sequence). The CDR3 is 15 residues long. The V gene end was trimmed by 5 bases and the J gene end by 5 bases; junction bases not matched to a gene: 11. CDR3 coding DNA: TGTGCCAGCAGTCCGAACAGGGGATTTCATTATGGCTACACCTTC. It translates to CASSPNRGFHYGYTF.

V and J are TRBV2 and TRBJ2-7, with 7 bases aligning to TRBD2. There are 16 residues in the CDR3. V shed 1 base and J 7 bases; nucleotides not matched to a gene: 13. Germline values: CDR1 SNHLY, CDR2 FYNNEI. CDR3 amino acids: CASSEGVRTSFLEQYF. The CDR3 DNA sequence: TGTGCCAGCAGTGAAGGTGTGAGGACTAGTTTTTTGGAGCAGTACTTC.

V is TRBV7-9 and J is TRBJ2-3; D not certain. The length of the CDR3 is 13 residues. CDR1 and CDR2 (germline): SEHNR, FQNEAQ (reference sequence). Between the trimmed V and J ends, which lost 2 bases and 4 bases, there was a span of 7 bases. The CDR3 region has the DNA TGTGCCAGCAGCTTACCTATCGCAGATACGCAGTATTTT. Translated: CASSLPIADTQYF.

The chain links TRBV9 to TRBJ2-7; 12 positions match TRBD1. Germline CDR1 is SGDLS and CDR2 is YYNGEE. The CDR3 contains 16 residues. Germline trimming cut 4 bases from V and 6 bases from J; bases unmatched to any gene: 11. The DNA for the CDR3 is TGTGCCAGCAGCCCTACCCCCGGGACAGGGGGCGGCGAGCAGTACTTC. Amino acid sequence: CASSPTPGTGGGEQYF.

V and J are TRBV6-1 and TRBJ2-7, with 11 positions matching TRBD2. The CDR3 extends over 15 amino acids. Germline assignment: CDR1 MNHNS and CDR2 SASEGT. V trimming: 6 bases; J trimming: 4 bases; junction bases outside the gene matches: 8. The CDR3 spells CASRTRTSGFYEQYF. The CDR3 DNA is TGTGCCAGCAGAACACGGACTAGCGGGTTTTACGAGCAGTACTTC.

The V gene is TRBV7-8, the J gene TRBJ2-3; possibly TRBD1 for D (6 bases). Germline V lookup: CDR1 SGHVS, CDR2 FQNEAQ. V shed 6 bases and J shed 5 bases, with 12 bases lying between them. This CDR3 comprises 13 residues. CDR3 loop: CASSRTGLDTQYF. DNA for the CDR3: TGTGCCAGCAGTCGTACAGGGTTAGATACGCAGTATTTT. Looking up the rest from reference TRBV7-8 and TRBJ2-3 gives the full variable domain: GAGVSQSPRYKVAKRGQDVALRCDPISGHVSLFWYQQALGQGPEFLTYFQNEAQLDKSGLPSDRFFAERPEGSVSTLKIQRTQQEDSAVYLCASSRTGLDTQYFGPGTRLTVL.

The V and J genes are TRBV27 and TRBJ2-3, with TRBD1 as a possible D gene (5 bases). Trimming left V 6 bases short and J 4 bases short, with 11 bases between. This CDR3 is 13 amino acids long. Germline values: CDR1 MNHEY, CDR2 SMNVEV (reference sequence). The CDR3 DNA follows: TGTGCCAGCAGCGCAGGGATTCCAGATACGCAGTATTTT. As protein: CASSAGIPDTQYF.

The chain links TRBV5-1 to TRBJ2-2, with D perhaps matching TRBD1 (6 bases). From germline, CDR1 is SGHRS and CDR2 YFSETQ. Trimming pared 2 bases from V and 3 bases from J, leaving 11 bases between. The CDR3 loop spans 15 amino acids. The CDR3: CASSLLTGDTGELFF. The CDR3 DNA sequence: TGCGCCAGCAGCTTACTGACAGGTGACACCGGGGAGCTGTTTTTT.

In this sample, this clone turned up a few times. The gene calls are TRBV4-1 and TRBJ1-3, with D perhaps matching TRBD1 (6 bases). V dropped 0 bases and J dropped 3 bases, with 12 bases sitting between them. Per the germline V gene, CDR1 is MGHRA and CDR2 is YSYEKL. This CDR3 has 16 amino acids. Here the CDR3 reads CASSQDWGGFGNTIYF. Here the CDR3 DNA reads TGCGCCAGCAGCCAAGATTGGGGGGGCTTTGGAAACACCATATATTTT.

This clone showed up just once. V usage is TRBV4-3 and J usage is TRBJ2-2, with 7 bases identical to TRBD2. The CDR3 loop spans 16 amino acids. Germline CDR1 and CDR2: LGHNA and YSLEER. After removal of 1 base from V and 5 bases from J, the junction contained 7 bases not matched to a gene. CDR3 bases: TGCGCCAGCAGCCAAGCTCCGGGGGGTCGGACCGGGGAGCTGTTTTTT. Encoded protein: CASSQAPGGRTGELFF.

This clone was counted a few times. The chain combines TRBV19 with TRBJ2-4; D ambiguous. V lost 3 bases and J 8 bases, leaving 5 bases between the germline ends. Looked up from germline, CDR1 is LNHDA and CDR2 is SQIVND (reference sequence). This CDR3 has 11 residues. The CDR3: CASSILDIQYF. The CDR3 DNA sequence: TGTGCCAGTAGTATTTTAGACATTCAGTACTTC.

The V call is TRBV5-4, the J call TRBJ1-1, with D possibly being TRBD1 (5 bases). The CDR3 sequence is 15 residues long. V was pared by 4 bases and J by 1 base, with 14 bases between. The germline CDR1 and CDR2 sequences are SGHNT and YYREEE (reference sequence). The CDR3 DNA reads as TGTGCCAGCAGCCTAAACCGGGACTGGAACACTGAAGCTTTCTTT. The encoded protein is CASSLNRDWNTEAFF.

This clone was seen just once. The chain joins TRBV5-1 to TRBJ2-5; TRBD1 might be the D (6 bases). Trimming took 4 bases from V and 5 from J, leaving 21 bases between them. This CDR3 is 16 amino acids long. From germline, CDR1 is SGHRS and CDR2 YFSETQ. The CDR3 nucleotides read TGCGCCAGCAGCGGGGCAGGTCAGGGGAGTGGGGAGACCCAGTACTTC. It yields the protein CASSGAGQGSGETQYF.

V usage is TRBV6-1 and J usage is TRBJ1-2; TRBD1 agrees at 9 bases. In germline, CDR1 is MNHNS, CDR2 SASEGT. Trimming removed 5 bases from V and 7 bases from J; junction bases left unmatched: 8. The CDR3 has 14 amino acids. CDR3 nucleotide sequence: TGTGCCAGCAGTCTAAGTCGGACAGGGGTTGGCTACACCTTC. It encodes CASSLSRTGVGYTF.

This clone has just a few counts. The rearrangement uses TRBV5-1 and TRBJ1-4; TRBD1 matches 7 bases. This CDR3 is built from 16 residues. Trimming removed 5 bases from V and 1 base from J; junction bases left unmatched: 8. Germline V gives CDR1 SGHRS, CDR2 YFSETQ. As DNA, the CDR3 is TGCGCCAGCAGTTCCGGGACAGTCCGAACTAATGAAAAACTGTTTTTT. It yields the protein CASSSGTVRTNEKLFF.